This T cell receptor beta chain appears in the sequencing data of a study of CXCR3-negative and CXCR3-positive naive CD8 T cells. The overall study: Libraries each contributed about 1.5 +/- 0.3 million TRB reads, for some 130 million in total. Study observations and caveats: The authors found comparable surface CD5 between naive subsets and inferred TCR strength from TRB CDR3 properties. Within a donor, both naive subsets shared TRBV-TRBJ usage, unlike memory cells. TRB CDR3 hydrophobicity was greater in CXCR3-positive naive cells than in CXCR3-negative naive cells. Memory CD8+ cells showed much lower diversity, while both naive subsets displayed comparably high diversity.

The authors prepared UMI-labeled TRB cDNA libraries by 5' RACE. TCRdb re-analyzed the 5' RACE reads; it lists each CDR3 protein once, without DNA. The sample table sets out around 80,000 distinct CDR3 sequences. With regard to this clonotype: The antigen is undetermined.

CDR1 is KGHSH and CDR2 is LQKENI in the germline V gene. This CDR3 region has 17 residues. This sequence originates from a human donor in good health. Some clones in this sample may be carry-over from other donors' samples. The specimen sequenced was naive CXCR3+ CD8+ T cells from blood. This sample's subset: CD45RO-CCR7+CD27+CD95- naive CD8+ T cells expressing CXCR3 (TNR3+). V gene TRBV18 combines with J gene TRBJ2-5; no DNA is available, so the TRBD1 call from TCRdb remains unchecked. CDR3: CASSPKDWDREQETQYF.